The 7 T cell receptor beta chains given below trace back to one sample, sequenced in a study of shared clonotypes between healthy human individuals. Sequencing was performed with immunoSEQ multiplex PCR; in TCRdb, only in-frame clones are kept and a portion is missing. The profile shows about half a million clones, 70% to 85% of them singletons. The sequencing input was PBMCs. The source of these receptors is a woman in her thirties or forties in good health. Some clones in this sample may be carry-over from other donors' samples.

The chain joins TRBV18 to TRBJ2-1; D is ambiguous. The CDR3 has 16 residues. Looked up from germline, CDR1 is KGHSH and CDR2 is LQKENI. Trimming took 0 bases from V and 5 from J, leaving 14 bases between them. CDR3 protein: CASSPPTNVVDNEQFF. CDR3 nucleotide sequence: TGTGCCAGCTCACCACCAACTAACGTTGTCGACAATGAGCAGTTCTTC.

This chain uses TRBV18 with TRBJ1-5, with 8 bases that match TRBD1. The V segment lost 6 bases and the J segment 5 bases; nucleotides outside the gene matches: 6. The CDR3 contains 14 residues. From germline, CDR1 is KGHSH and CDR2 LQKENI. The CDR3: CASSPGQGHQPQHF. The CDR3 DNA follows: TGTGCCAGCTCCCCAGGACAGGGCCATCAGCCCCAGCATTTT.

The count of this clone is one. This sample includes further DNA sequences coding for the same CDR3. The genes are TRBV18 and TRBJ1-5; D is unresolved. Germline V gene sequence: CDR1 KGHSH, CDR2 LQKENI. V was trimmed by 4 bases and J by 4 bases, leaving 8 bases between them. CDR3 size: 13 residues. The CDR3 DNA reads as TGTGCCAGCTCACAGTCGGCGAATCAGCCCCAGCATTTT. Translated: CASSQSANQPQHF.

The genes are TRBV7-8 and TRBJ1-2; tentative D call: TRBD1 (6 bases). Germline CDR1 is SGHVS and CDR2 is FQNEAQ. CDR3 length: 14 residues. V lost 1 base to trimming and J lost 2 bases, with 8 bases between them. The CDR3 loop is CASSLVQGNYGYTF. Written as DNA, the CDR3 is TGTGCCAGCAGCTTAGTTCAGGGGAACTATGGCTACACCTTC.

In this sample, this clone turned up a few times. The gene calls are TRBV7-9 and TRBJ2-5, with no clear D. Per germline, CDR1 SEHNR and CDR2 FQNEAQ (reference sequence). The V end lost 1 base, the J end lost 5 bases, and 5 bases lay between the germline ends. The CDR3 consists of 12 residues. The CDR3 nucleotides are TGTGCCAGCAGCTTAGTTAGTGAGACCCAGTACTTC. As protein: CASSLVSETQYF.

The chain joins TRBV15 to TRBJ2-2, with D unresolved. The V end was cut by 3 bases, the J end by 4 bases, with 18 bases between. CDR3 length: 17 residues. Germline assignment: CDR1 LNHNV and CDR2 YYDKDF (reference sequence). The CDR3 nucleotides are TGTGCCACCAGCAGGTCCTGGACGAAAACGGGCACCGGGGAGCTGTTTTTT. As protein: CATSRSWTKTGTGELFF.

This chain joins TRBV5-4 and TRBJ2-1; D gene ambiguous. Trimming stripped 0 bases from V and 9 bases from J, with 7 bases between. This CDR3 is 12 amino acids long. CDR1 and CDR2 (germline): SGHNT, YYREEE (reference sequence). The CDR3: CASSLANLEQFF. CDR3 sequence (DNA): TGTGCCAGCAGCTTGGCTAATCTTGAGCAGTTCTTC.